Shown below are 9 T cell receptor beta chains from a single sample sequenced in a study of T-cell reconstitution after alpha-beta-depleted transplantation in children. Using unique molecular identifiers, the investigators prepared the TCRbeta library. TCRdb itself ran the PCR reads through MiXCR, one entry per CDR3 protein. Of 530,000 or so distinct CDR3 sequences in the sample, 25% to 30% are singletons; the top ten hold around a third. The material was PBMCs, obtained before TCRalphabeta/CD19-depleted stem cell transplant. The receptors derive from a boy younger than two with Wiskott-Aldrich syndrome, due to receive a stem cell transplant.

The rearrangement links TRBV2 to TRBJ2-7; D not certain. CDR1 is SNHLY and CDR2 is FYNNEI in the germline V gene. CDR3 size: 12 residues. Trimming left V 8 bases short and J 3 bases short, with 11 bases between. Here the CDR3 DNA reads TGTGCCAGCCACCGAGGTAACTACGAGCAGTACTTC. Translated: CASHRGNYEQYF.

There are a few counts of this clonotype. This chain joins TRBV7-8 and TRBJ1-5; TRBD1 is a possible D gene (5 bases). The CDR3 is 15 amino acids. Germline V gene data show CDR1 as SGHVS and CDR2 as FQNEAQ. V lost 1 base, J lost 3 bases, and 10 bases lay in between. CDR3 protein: CASSLEAGYNQPQHF. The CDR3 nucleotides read TGTGCCAGCAGCTTAGAGGCAGGGTACAATCAGCCCCAGCATTTT.

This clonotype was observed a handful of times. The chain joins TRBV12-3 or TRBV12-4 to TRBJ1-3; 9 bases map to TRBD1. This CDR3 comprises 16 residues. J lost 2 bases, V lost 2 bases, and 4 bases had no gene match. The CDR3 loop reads CASSLWGTGTGNTIYF. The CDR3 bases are TGTGCCAGCAGTTTATGGGGGACAGGGACTGGAAACACCATATATTTT.

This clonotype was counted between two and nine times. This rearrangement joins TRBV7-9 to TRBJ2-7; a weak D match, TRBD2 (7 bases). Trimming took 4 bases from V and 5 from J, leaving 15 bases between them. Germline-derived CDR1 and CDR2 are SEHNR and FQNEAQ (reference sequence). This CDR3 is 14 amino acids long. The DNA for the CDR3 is TGTGCCAGCAGCTCAGGGGAGGGACCCCACGAGCAGTACTTC. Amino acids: CASSSGEGPHEQYF.

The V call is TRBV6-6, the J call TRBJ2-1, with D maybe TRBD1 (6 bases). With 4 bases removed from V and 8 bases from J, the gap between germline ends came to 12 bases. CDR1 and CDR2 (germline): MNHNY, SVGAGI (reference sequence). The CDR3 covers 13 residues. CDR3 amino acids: CASSLGHFYEQFF. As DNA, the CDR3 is TGTGCCAGCAGTTTGGGACACTTTTATGAGCAGTTCTTC.

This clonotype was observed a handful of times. CDR3: CATSEPSGRGETQYF. CDR3 nucleotides: TGTGCCACCAGTGAACCTAGCGGGCGGGGGGAGACCCAGTACTTC. J is TRBJ2-5 and V is TRBV24-1; 8 positions match TRBD2. CDR1 and CDR2 (germline): KGHDR, SFDVKD. J was trimmed by 5 bases and V by 4 bases; bases with no gene match: 8. The CDR3 runs to 15 residues.

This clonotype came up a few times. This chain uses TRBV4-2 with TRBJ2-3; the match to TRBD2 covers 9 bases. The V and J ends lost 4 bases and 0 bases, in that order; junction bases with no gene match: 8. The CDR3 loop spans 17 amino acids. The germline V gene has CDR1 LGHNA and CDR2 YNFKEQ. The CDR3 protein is CASSLGGAGGSTDTQYF. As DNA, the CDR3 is TGTGCCAGCAGCCTGGGAGGAGCGGGAGGTAGCACAGATACGCAGTATTTT.

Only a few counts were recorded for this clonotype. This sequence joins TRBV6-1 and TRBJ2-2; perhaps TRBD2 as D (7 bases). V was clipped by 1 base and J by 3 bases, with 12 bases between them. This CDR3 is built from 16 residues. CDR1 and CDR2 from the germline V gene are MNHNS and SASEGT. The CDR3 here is CASSEGAGAHTGELFF. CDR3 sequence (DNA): TGTGCCAGCAGTGAAGGGGCGGGGGCGCACACCGGGGAGCTGTTTTTT.

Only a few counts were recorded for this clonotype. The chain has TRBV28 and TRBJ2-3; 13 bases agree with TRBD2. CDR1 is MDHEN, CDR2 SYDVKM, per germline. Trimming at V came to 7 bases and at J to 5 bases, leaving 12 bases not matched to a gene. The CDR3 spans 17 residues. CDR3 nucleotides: TGTGCCAGCACCTTCTCCGGACTAGCGGGAGTGATAGATACGCAGTATTTT. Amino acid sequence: CASTFSGLAGVIDTQYF.